The 4 T cell receptor beta chains below come from one sample, sequenced in a study of T-cell memory formation after mild COVID-19. Each CDR3 protein is one row after TCRdb ran MiXCR on the 5' RACE reads. The table has over 500,000 distinct CDR3 sequences, 15% to 20% seen once. Sequencing was done on a sample of PBMCs or a T cell subset sorted from them (not recorded which). The receptors shown here come from an adult woman who had mild COVID-19 (a few samples of this study predate the infection). Cell type and time point are not known.

The chain is built from TRBV19 and TRBJ1-5, with 11 bases matching TRBD1. In germline, CDR1 is LNHDA, CDR2 SQIVND (reference sequence). The CDR3 spans 16 residues. V lost 8 bases and J lost 6; bases outside the gene matches: 12. CDR3 residues: CASHFRDRGFGQPQHF. The CDR3, as DNA: TGTGCCAGTCATTTCCGGGACAGGGGGTTCGGTCAGCCCCAGCATTTT.

This clonotype was detected a few times. The V gene is TRBV25-1, the J gene TRBJ2-5, with TRBD2 identical over 13 bases. Germline V lookup: CDR1 MGHDK, CDR2 SYGVNS. This CDR3 is built from 21 residues. The ends lost 4 bases at V and 0 bases at J; junction bases unmatched: 17. CDR3 protein: CASSAPPSWTSGSFDQETQYF. CDR3 DNA sequence: TGTGCCAGCAGTGCCCCTCCTAGCTGGACTAGCGGGAGTTTTGACCAAGAGACCCAGTACTTC.

J is TRBJ2-5 and V is TRBV11-1; the match to TRBD1 covers 7 bases. There are 16 residues in the CDR3. Germline CDR1 is SGHAT and CDR2 is FQDESV (reference sequence). With 4 bases clipped from V and 5 bases from J, the junction kept 13 bases outside the gene matches. As DNA, the CDR3 is TGTGCCAGCAGCTCGAATACAGGGGCCCATAAGGAGACCCAGTACTTC. This translates into CASSSNTGAHKETQYF.

This clonotype came up many times. This chain connects TRBV7-2 to TRBJ1-5, with D hard to call. Germline V gene lookup returns CDR1 SGHTA and CDR2 FQGNSA. This CDR3 is 14 amino acids long. Deletions cut 0 bases from V and 2 bases from J, with 5 bases between. As DNA, the CDR3 is TGTGCCAGCAGCTTAGCGGAGGGCAATCAGCCCCAGCATTTT. Translating gives CASSLAEGNQPQHF.